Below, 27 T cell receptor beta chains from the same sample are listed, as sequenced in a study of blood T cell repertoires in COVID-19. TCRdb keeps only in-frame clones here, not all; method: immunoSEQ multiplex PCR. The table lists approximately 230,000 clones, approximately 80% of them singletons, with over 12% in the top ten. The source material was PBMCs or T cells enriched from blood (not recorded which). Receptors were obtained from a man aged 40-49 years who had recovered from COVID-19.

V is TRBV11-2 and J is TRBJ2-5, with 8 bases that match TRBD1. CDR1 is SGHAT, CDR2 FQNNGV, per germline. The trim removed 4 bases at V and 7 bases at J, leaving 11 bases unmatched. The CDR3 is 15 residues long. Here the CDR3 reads CASSSSDRAQGTQYF. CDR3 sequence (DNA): TGTGCCAGCAGCTCCTCGGACAGGGCTCAGGGGACCCAGTACTTC.

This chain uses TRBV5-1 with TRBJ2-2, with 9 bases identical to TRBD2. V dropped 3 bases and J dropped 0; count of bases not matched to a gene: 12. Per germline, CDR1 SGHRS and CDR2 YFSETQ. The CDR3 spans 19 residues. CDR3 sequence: CASSWPVVAGAPNTGELFF. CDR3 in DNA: TGCGCCAGCAGCTGGCCGGTGGTAGCGGGGGCTCCGAACACCGGGGAGCTGTTTTTT.

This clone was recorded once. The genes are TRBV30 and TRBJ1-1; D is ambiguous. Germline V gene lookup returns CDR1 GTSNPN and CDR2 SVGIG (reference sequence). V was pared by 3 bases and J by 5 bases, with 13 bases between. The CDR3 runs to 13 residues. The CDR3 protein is CAWSAFVRTEAFF. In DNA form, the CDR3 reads TGTGCCTGGAGCGCCTTTGTTCGGACTGAAGCTTTCTTT.

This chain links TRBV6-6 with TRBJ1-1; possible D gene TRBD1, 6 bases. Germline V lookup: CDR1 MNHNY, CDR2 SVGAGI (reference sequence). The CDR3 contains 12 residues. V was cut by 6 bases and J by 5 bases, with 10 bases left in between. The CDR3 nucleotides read TGTGCCAGCAGACAGGGTGGGACTGAAGCTTTCTTT. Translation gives CASRQGGTEAFF.

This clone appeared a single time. The CDR3 protein is CASSEDRVNTEAFF. The CDR3 bases are TGTGCCAGCAGTGAAGACAGGGTGAACACTGAAGCTTTCTTT. The chain joins TRBV28 to TRBJ1-1; TRBD1 matches at 7 bases. CDR3 length: 14 amino acids. The V gene's germline CDR1 is MDHEN and CDR2 SYDVKM. V was pared by 5 bases and J by 0 bases, with 3 bases of the junction left unmatched.

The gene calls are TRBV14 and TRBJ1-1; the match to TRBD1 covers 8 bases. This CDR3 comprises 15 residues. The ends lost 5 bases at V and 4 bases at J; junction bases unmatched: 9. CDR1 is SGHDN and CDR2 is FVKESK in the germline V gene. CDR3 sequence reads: CASSSRRQGSTEAFF. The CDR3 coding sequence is TGTGCCAGCAGCTCAAGAAGACAGGGGTCCACTGAAGCTTTCTTT. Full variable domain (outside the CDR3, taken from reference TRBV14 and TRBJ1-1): EAGVTQFPSHSVIEKGQTVTLRCDPISGHDNLYWYRRVMGKEIKFLLHFVKESKQDESGMPNNRFLAERTGGTYSTLKVQPAELEDSGVYFCASSSRRQGSTEAFFGQGTRLTVV.

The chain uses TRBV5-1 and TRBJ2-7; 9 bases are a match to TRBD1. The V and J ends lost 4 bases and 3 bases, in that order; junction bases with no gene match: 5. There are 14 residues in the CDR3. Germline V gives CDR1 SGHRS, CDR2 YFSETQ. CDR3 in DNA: TGCGCCAGCAGCCCCCCGGGACAGGGCTACGAGCAGTACTTC. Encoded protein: CASSPPGQGYEQYF. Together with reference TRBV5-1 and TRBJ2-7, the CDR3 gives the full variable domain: KAGVTQTPRYLIKTRGQQVTLSCSPISGHRSVSWYQQTPGQGLQFLFEYFSETQRNKGNFPGRFSGRQFSNSRSEMNVSTLELGDSALYLCASSPPGQGYEQYFGPGTRLTVT.

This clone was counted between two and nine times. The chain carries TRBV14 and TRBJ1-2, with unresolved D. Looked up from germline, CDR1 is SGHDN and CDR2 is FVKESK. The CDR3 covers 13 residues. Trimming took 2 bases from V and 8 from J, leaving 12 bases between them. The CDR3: CASSQMRVGGYTF. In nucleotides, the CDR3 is TGTGCCAGCAGCCAAATGAGGGTCGGCGGCTACACCTTC.

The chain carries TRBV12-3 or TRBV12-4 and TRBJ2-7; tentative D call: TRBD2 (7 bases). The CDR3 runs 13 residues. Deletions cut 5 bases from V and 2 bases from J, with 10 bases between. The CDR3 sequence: CASSTGGPYEQYF. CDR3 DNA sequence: TGTGCCAGCAGTACGGGGGGCCCCTACGAGCAGTACTTC.

The CDR3 spells CASSQETGWNTGELFF. In DNA, the CDR3 is TGTGCCAGCAGCCAAGAAACAGGGTGGAACACCGGGGAGCTGTTTTTT. The V and J genes are TRBV4-2 and TRBJ2-2, with D perhaps TRBD1 (6 bases). Germline V gene data show CDR1 as LGHNA and CDR2 as YNFKEQ. The CDR3 loop spans 16 amino acids. V lost 0 bases to trimming and J lost 1 base, with 9 bases between them.

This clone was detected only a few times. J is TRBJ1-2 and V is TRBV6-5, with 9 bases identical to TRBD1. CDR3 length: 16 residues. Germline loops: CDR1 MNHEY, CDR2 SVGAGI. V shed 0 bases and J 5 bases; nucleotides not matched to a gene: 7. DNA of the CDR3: TGTGCCAGCAGTTACTCGATAGGAGGGACAGGGTATGGCTACACCTTC. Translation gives CASSYSIGGTGYGYTF.

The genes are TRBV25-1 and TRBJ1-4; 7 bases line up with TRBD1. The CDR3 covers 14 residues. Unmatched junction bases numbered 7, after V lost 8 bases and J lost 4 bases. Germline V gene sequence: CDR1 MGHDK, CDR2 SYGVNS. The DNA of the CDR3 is TGTGCCAGCGCGACGGGACAGCTTAATGAAAAACTGTTTTTT. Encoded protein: CASATGQLNEKLFF.

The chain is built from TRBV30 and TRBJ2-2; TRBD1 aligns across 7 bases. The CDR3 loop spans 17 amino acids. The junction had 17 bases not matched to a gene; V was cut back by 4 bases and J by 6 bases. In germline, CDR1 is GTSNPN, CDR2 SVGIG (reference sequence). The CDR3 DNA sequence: TGTGCCTGGATCCCCCCCCGCCCGACAGGGATGGCCGGGGAGCTGTTTTTT. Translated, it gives CAWIPPRPTGMAGELFF.

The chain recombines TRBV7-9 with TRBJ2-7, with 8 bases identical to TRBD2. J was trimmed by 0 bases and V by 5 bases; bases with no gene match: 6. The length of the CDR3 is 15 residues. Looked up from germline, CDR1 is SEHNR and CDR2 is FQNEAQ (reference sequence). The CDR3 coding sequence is TGTGCCAGCAGCCGCCAGCGGGGGACCTCCTACGAGCAGTACTTC. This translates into CASSRQRGTSYEQYF.

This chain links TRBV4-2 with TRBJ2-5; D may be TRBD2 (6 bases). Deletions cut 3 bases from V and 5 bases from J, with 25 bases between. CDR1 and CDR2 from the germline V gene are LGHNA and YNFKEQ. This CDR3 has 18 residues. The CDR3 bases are TGTGCCAGCAGCCAGGGACCCCTTCTGGAGGGTGTCGGGGAGACCCAGTACTTC. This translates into CASSQGPLLEGVGETQYF.

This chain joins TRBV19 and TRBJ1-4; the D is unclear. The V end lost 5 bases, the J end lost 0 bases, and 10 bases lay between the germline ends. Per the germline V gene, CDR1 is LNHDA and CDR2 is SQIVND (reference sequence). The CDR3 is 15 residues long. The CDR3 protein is CASSPEPATNEKLFF. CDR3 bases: TGTGCCAGTAGTCCAGAACCTGCAACTAATGAAAAACTGTTTTTT. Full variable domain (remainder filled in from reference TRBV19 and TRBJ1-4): DGGITQSPKYLFRKEGQNVTLSCEQNLNHDAMYWYRQDPGQGLRLIYYSQIVNDFQKGDIAEGYSVSREKKESFPLTVTSAQKNPTAFYLCASSPEPATNEKLFFGSGTQLSVL.

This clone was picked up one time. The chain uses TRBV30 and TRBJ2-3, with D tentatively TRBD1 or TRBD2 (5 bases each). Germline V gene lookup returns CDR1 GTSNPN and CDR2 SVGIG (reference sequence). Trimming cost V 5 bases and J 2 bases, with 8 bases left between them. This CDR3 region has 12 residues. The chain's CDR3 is CAWEGNTDTQYF. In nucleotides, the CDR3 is TGTGCCTGGGAGGGGAACACAGATACGCAGTATTTT.

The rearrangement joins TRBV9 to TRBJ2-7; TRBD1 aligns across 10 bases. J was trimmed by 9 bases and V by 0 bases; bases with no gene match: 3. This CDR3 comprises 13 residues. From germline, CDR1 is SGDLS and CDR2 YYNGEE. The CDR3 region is CASSVGTGGVQYF. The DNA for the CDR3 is TGTGCCAGCAGCGTAGGGACAGGGGGGGTGCAGTACTTC.

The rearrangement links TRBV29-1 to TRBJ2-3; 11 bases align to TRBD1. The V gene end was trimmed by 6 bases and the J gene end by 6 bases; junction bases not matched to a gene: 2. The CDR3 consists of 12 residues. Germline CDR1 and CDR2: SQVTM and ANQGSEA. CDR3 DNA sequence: TGCAGCGTCGGGACAGGGGGTGATACGCAGTATTTT. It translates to CSVGTGGDTQYF.

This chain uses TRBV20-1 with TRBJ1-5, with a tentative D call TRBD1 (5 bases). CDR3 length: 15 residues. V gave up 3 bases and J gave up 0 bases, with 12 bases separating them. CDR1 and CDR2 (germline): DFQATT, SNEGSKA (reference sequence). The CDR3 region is CSASQGRTSNQPQHF. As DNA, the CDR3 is TGCAGTGCTAGTCAGGGCAGAACTAGCAATCAGCCCCAGCATTTT.

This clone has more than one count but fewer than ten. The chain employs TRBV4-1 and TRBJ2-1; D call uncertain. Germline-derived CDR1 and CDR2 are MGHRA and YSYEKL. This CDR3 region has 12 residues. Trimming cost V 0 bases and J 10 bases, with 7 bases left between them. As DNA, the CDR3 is TGCGCCAGCAGCCAAGAAGCCCGCGAGCAGTTCTTC. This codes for CASSQEAREQFF.

The CDR3 DNA reads TGTGCCAGCAGCTTCCGCAGGTTCCTGGGTCAGTACTTC. Translated, it gives CASSFRRFLGQYF. The rearrangement links TRBV13 to TRBJ2-7; D is ambiguous. V was cut by 3 bases and J by 10 bases, with 16 bases left in between. The CDR3 extends over 13 amino acids. Germline V gives CDR1 PRHDT, CDR2 FYEKMQ (reference sequence).

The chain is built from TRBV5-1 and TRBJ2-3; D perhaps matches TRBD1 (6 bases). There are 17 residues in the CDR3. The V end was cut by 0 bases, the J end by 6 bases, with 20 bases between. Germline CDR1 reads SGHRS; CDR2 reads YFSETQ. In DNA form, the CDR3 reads TGCGCCAGCAGCTTGGGATTGGGTCAGGGGATTAGTGATACGCAGTATTTT. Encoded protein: CASSLGLGQGISDTQYF.

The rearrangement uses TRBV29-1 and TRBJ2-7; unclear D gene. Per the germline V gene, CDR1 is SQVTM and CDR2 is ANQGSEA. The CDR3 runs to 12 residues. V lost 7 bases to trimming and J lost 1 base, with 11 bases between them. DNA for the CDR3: TGCAGCGCCTCGGCAGGTTCCTACGAGCAGTACTTC. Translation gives CSASAGSYEQYF.

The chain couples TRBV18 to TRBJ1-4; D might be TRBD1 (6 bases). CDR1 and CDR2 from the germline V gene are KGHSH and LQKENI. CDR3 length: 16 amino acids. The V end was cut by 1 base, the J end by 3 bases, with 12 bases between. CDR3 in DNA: TGTGCCAGCTCACCACTCGCAGAGGGGGCTAATGAAAAACTGTTTTTT. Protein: CASSPLAEGANEKLFF.

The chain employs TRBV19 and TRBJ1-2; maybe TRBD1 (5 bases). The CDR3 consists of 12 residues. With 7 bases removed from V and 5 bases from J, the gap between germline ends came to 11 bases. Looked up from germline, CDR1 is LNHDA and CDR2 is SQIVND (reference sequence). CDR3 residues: CASNDRPYGYTF. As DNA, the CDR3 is TGTGCCAGTAATGACAGACCTTATGGCTACACCTTC. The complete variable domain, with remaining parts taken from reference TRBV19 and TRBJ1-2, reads DGGITQSPKYLFRKEGQNVTLSCEQNLNHDAMYWYRQDPGQGLRLIYYSQIVNDFQKGDIAEGYSVSREKKESFPLTVTSAQKNPTAFYLCASNDRPYGYTFGSGTRLTVV.

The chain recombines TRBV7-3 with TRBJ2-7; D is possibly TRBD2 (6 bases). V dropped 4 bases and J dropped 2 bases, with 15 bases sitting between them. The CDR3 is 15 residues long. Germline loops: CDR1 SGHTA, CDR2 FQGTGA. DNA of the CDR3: TGTGCCAGCAGCTCTCAAGCCGGGGGAGCCTACGAGCAGTACTTC. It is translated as CASSSQAGGAYEQYF.